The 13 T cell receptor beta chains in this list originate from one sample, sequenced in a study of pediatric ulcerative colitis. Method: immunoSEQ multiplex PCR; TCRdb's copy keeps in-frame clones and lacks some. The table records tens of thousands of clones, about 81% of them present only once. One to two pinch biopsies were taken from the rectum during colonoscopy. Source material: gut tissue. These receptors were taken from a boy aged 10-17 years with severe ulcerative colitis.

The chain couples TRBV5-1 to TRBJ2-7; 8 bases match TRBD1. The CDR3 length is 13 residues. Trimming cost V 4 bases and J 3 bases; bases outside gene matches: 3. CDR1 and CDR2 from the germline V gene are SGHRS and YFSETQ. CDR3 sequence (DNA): TGCGCCAGCAGCAAGGGACAGGACTACGAGCAGTACTTC. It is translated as CASSKGQDYEQYF.

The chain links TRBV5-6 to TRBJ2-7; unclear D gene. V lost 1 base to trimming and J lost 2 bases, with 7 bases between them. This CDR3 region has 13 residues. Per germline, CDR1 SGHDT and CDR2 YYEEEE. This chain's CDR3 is CASSLSTTYEQYF. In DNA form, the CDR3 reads TGTGCCAGCAGCTTGAGCACTACCTACGAGCAGTACTTC.

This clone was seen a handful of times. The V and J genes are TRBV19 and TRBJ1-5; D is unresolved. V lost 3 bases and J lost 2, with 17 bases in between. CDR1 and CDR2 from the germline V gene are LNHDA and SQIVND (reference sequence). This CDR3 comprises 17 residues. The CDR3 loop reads CASSINTGPSGNQPQHF. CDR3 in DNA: TGTGCCAGTAGTATCAATACCGGGCCTTCGGGCAATCAGCCCCAGCATTTT.

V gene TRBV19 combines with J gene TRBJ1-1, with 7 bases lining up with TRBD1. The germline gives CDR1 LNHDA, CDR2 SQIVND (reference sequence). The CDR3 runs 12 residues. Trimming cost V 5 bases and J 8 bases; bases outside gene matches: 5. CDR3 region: CASSPRTGEAFF. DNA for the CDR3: TGTGCCAGTAGTCCTCGGACAGGAGAAGCTTTCTTT.

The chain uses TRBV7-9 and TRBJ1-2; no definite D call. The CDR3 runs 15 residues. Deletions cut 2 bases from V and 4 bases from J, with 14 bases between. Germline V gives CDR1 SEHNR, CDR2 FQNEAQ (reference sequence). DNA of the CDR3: TGTGCCAGCAGCTTACAGTCCCCCCGCCTCTATGGCTACACCTTC. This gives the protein CASSLQSPRLYGYTF.

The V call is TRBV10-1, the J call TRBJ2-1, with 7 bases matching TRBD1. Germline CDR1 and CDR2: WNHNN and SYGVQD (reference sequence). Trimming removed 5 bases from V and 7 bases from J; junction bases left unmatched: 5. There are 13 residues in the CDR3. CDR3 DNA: TGCGCCAGCAGTTGGGACAGAACAAATGAGCAGTTCTTC. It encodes CASSWDRTNEQFF.

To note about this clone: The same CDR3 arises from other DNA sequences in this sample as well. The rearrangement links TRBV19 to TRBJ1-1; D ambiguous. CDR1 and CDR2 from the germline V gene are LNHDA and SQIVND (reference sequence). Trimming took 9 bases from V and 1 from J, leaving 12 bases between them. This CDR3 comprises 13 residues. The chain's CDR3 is CASRRTANTEAFF. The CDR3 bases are TGTGCCAGCCGTCGGACTGCGAACACTGAAGCTTTCTTT.

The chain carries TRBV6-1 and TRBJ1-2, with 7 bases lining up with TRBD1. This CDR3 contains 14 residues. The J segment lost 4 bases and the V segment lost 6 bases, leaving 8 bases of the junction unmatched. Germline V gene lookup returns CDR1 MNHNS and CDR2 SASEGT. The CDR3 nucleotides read TGTGCCAGCAGCCAACAGGGACAGACCTATGGCTACACCTTC. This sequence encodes CASSQQGQTYGYTF.

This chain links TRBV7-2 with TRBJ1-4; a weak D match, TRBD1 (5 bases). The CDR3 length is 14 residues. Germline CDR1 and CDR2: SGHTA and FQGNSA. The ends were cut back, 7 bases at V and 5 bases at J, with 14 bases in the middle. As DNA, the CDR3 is TGTGCCAGCACAACAGGAGGGAGGAATGAAAAACTGTTTTTT. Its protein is CASTTGGRNEKLFF.

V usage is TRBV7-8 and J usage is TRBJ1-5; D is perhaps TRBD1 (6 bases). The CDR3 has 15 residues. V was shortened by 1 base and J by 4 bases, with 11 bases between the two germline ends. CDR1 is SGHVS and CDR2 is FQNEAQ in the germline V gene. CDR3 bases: TGTGCCAGCAGCTTAGGGCGGGGGCAAAATCAGCCCCAGCATTTT. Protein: CASSLGRGQNQPQHF.

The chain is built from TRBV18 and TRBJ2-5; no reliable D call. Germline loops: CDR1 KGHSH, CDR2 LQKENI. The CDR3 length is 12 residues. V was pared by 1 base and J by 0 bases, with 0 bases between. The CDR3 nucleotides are TGTGCCAGCTCACCACACCAAGAGACCCAGTACTTC. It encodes CASSPHQETQYF.

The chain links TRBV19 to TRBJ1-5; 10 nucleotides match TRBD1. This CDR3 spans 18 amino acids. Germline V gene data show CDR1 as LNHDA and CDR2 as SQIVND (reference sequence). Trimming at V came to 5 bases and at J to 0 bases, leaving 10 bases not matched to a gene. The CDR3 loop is CASSSTRDRGDSNQPQHF. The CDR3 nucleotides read TGTGCCAGTAGTTCAACCCGGGACAGGGGAGATAGCAATCAGCCCCAGCATTTT.

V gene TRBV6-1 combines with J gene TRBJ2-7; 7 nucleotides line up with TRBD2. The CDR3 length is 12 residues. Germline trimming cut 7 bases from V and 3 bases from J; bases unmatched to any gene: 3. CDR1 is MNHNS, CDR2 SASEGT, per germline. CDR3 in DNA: TGTGCCAGCAAAGGGACTAACTACGAGCAGTACTTC. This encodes CASKGTNYEQYF.